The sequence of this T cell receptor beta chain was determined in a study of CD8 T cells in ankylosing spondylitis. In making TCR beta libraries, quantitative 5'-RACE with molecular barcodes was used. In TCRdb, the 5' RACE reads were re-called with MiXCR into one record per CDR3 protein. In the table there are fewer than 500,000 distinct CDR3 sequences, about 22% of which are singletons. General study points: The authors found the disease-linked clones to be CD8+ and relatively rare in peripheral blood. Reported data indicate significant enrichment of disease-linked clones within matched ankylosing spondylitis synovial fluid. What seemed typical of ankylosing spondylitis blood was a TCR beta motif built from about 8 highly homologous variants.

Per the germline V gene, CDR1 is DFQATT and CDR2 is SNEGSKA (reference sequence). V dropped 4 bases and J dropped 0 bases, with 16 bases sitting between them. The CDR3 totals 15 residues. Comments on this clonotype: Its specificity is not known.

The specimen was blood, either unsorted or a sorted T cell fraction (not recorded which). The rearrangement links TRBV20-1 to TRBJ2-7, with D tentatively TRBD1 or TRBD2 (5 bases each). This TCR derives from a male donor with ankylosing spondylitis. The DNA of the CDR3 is TGCAGTGCTAACTTCGGGGCGGACCTCTCCTACGAGCAGTACTTC. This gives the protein CSANFGADLSYEQYF.